The clone carrying this T cell receptor beta chain showed up just a few times. Its antigen is as yet unknown. The sample belongs to a study of CD8 T cells in ankylosing spondylitis. TCRdb called the 5' RACE reads again in MiXCR, with one record for every CDR3 protein. The repertoire holds hundreds of thousands of distinct CDR3 sequences, with roughly 13% as singletons. Study-wide points: Ankylosing spondylitis blood appeared to be characterized by a TCR beta motif of roughly eight highly homologous variants.

CDR3 length: 16 residues. V lost 2 bases, J lost 4 bases, and 14 bases lay in between. The germline V gene has CDR1 SGHTA and CDR2 FQGNSA. The chain has TRBV7-2 and TRBJ2-2, with D perhaps matching TRBD2 (6 bases). Sequencing used blood, either unsorted or a sorted T cell fraction (not recorded which). This receptor was identified in a male donor with ankylosing spondylitis. The CDR3: CASSLPPGVGTGELFF. CDR3 coding DNA: TGTGCCAGCAGCTTACCCCCGGGAGTGGGCACCGGGGAGCTGTTTTTT. Full variable domain (rest looked up from reference TRBV7-2 and TRBJ2-2): GAGVSQSPSNKVTEKGKDVELRCDPISGHTALYWYRQSLGQGLEFLIYFQGNSAPDKSGLPSDRFSAERTGGSVSTLTIQRTQQEDSAVYLCASSLPPGVGTGELFFGEGSRLTVL.